This TCR beta chain stems from a study of molecular identifiers for immune sequencing clone quantification. Study outcomes and limitations: Barcode-sharing identical TCR molecules could underestimate highly expanded clone sizes. Spiked Jurkat TCR RNA equivalent to one cell reportedly surfaced among roughly 910,000 naive cells.

As regards this clonotype: Its antigen is still unknown.

Naive CD8 sequencing libraries were generated from about 21,000 to 970,000 sorted cells, with 10%, 30% or 50% RNA as input. Bulk TCR library preparation followed previously described methods with listed TCR primers. TCRdb used MiXCR to reprocess the PCR reads, holding one entry per CDR3 protein. The sample gives around 100,000 distinct CDR3 sequences, 35% of which show up once; 9% to 10% is in the top ten. The length of the CDR3 is 17 residues. The germline CDR1 and CDR2 sequences are SGHAT and FQNNGV. V was clipped by 4 bases and J by 1 base, with 17 bases between them. The TCR sequence derives from a human donor in good health. Some libraries in this study had Jurkat cell RNA spiked in. Sequenced material: naive CD8+ T cells from blood, with Jurkat cell RNA spiked in. Subset denoted: FACS-sorted CD8+CD4-CCR7+CD45RA+ naive T cells. The rearrangement links TRBV11-2 to TRBJ2-4; D is undetermined. The CDR3, as DNA: TGTGCCAGCAGCTCCTCACCCGCGAACCACGCCAAAAACATTCAGTACTTC. Its protein is CASSSSPANHAKNIQYF.